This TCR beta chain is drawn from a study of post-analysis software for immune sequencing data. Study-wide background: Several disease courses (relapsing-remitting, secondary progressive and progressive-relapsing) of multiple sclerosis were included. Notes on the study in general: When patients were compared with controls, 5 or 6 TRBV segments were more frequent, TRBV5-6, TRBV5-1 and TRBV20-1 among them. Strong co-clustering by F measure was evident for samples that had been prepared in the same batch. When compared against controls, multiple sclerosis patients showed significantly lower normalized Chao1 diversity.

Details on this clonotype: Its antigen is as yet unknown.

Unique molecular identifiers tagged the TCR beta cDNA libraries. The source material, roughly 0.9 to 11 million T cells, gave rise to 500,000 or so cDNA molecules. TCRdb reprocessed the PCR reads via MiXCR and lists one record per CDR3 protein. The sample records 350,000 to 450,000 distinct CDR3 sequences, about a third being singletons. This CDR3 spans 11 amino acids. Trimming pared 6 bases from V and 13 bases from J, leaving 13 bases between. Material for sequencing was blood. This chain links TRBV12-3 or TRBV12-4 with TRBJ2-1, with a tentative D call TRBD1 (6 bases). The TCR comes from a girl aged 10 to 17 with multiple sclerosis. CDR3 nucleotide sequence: TGTGCCAGCAGACTCACAGGGTCTCAGTTCTTC. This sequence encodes CASRLTGSQFF.